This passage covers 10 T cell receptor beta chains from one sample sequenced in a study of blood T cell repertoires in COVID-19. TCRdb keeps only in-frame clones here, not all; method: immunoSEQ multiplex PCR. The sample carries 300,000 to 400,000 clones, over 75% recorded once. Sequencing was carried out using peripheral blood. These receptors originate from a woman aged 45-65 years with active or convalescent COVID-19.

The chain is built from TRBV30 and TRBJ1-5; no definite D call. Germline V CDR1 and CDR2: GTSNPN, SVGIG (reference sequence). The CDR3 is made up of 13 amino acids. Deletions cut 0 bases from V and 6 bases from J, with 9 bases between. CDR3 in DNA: TGTGCCTGGAGTGTAGGATCGGGTCAGCCCCAGCATTTT. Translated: CAWSVGSGQPQHF. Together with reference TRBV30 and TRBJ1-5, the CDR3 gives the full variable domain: SQTIHQWPATLVQPVGSPLSLECTVEGTSNPNLYWYRQAAGRGLQLLFYSVGIGQISSEVPQNLSASRPQDRQFILSSKKLLLSDSGFYLCAWSVGSGQPQHFGDGTRLSIL.

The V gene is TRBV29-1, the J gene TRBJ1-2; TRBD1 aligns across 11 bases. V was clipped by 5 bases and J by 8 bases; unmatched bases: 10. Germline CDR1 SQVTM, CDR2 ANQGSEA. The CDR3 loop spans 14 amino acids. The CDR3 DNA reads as TGCAGCGTTTACGCCGGGACAGGGGGTCGCGGCTACACCTTC. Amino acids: CSVYAGTGGRGYTF.

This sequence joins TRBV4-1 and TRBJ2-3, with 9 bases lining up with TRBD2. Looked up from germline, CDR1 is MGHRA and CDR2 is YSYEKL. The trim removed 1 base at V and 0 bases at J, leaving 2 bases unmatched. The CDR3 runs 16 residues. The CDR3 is CASSQVLAGSTDTQYF. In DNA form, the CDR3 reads TGCGCCAGCAGCCAAGTCCTAGCGGGGAGCACAGATACGCAGTATTTT.

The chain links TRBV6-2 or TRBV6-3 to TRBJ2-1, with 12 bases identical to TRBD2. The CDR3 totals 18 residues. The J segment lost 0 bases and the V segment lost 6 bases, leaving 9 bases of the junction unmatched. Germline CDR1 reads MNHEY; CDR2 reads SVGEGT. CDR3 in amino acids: CASSDLAGGPGSYNEQFF. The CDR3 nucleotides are TGTGCCAGCAGCGATCTAGCGGGGGGGCCCGGCTCCTACAATGAGCAGTTCTTC.

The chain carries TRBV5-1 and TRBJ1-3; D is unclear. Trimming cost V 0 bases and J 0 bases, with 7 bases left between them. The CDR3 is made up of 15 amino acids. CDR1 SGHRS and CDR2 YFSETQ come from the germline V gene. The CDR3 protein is CASSLVGVSGNTIYF. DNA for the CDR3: TGCGCCAGCAGCTTGGTGGGCGTCTCTGGAAACACCATATATTTT.

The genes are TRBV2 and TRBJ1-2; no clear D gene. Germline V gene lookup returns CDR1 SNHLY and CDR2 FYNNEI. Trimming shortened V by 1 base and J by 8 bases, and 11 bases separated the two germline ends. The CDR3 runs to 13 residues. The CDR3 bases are TGTGCCAGCAGTGAAGGTCGGGAGAAGGGCTACACCTTC. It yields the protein CASSEGREKGYTF.

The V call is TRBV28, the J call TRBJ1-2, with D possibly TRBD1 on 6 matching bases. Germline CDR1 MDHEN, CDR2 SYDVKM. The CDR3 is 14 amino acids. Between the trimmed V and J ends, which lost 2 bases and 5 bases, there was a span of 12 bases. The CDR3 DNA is TGTGCCAGCAGTTTAGGAGGGGGGGTGTATGGCTACACCTTC. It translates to CASSLGGGVYGYTF.

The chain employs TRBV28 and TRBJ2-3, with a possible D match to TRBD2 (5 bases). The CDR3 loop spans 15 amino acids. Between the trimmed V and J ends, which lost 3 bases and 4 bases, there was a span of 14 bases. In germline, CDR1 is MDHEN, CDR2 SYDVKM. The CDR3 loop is CASSFWRAGSDTQYF. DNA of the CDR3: TGTGCCAGCAGTTTCTGGCGGGCTGGATCAGATACGCAGTATTTT.

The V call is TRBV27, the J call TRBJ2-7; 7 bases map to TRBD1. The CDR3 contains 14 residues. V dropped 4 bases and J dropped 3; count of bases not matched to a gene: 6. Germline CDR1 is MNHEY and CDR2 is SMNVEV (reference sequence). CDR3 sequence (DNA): TGTGCCAGCAGTTCCCTGGGACAGCACTACGAGCAGTACTTC. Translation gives CASSSLGQHYEQYF.

As DNA, the CDR3 is TGTGCCATCAGTGAGTCGAGGCTAGCAGAAGAGACCCAGTACTTC. It is translated as CAISESRLAEETQYF. J is TRBJ2-5 and V is TRBV10-3; possibly TRBD2 for D (5 bases). The V gene lost 0 bases and the J gene lost 3 bases, with 11 bases spanning the gap. Germline CDR1 and CDR2: ENHRY and SYGVKD. The length of the CDR3 is 15 residues.